The 30 T cell receptor beta chains below all came from one sample that was sequenced in a study of CD8 T cells in ankylosing spondylitis. TCRdb called the 5' RACE reads again in MiXCR, with one record for every CDR3 protein. The sample includes roughly 30,000 distinct CDR3 sequences, 12% to 15% of them seen just once. Sequencing was carried out using blood. Receptor source: a male donor with ankylosing spondylitis or in good health (not recorded which).

CDR3 protein: CASSLRGPNEKLFF. Here the CDR3 DNA reads TGTGCCAGCAGCTTGAGGGGACCTAATGAAAAACTGTTTTTT. The gene calls are TRBV7-6 and TRBJ1-4, with D perhaps TRBD1 (5 bases). The germline V gene has CDR1 SGHVS and CDR2 FNYEAQ. V was cut by 3 bases and J by 3 bases, with 8 bases left in between. CDR3 size: 14 residues.

The rearrangement uses TRBV5-5 and TRBJ1-5; TRBD1 might be the D (6 bases). The CDR3 sequence is 13 residues long. Germline CDR1 is SGHKS and CDR2 is YYEKEE (reference sequence). The ends were cut back, 6 bases at V and 5 bases at J, with 12 bases in the middle. The CDR3 loop reads CASTWTADQPQHF. The CDR3 nucleotides read TGTGCCAGCACCTGGACAGCAGATCAGCCCCAGCATTTT.

This clonotype came up a few times. The chain links TRBV13 to TRBJ2-1; TRBD2 aligns across 8 bases. Germline assignment: CDR1 PRHDT and CDR2 FYEKMQ (reference sequence). The CDR3 extends over 15 amino acids. V shed 5 bases, J shed 4 bases, and the junction held 7 bases outside the gene matches. DNA for the CDR3: TGTGCCAGCAGCCCAAGCGGGAGTGGGTACAATGAGCAGTTCTTC. Translation gives CASSPSGSGYNEQFF.

The chain recombines TRBV12-3 or TRBV12-4 with TRBJ1-1; D is possibly TRBD1 (6 bases). The CDR3 has 14 amino acids. V was shortened by 4 bases and J by 5 bases, with 14 bases between the two germline ends. The CDR3 region is CASSYRDFGTEAFF. CDR3 sequence (DNA): TGTGCCAGCAGTTACAGGGATTTTGGAACTGAAGCTTTCTTT.

The chain recombines TRBV29-1 with TRBJ2-1; a weak D match, TRBD1 (5 bases). The CDR3 consists of 12 residues. Germline V lookup: CDR1 SQVTM, CDR2 ANQGSEA. The V end was cut by 4 bases, the J end by 6 bases, with 10 bases between. CDR3 loop: CSVGGRVNEQFF. The CDR3 bases are TGCAGCGTTGGCGGCAGGGTCAATGAGCAGTTCTTC.

This clonotype came up a few times. The chain couples TRBV4-3 to TRBJ2-1, with TRBD1 matching 10 bases. The CDR3 is 16 amino acids. With V trimmed by 0 bases and J by 7 bases, 6 bases remained unmatched. The germline V gene has CDR1 LGHNA and CDR2 YSLEER. The CDR3 region is CASSQDTGTGDNEQFF. The CDR3 DNA follows: TGCGCCAGCAGCCAAGATACCGGGACAGGGGATAATGAGCAGTTCTTC.

V usage is TRBV24-1 and J usage is TRBJ2-1, with 11 bases that match TRBD1. Germline V gene data show CDR1 as KGHDR and CDR2 as SFDVKD. The V segment lost 7 bases and the J segment 6 bases; nucleotides outside the gene matches: 4. The CDR3 covers 14 residues. The CDR3 DNA is TGTGCCACCAGGGGACAGGGGGACATCAATGAGCAGTTCTTC. Amino acid sequence: CATRGQGDINEQFF.

The J gene is TRBJ2-2, the V gene TRBV5-1; D is possibly TRBD2 (6 bases). In germline, CDR1 is SGHRS, CDR2 YFSETQ. V was clipped by 1 base and J by 0 bases, with 10 bases between them. There are 16 residues in the CDR3. DNA for the CDR3: TGCGCCAGCAGCTTGTCGATAGCGGCGAACACCGGGGAGCTGTTTTTT. Translation gives CASSLSIAANTGELFF.

This sequence joins TRBV6-5 and TRBJ2-7; D is possibly TRBD1 (5 bases). The CDR3 is 13 amino acids. Germline values: CDR1 MNHEY, CDR2 SVGAGI. V was shortened by 2 bases and J by 3 bases, with 8 bases between the two germline ends. In DNA, the CDR3 is TGTGCCAGCAGTTACAACAGGAACTACGAGCAGTACTTC. Amino acids: CASSYNRNYEQYF.

This chain links TRBV14 with TRBJ2-1; 7 bases are a match to TRBD1. Germline CDR1 reads SGHDN; CDR2 reads FVKESK. The CDR3 is made up of 12 amino acids. After removal of 2 bases from V and 12 bases from J, the junction contained 4 bases not matched to a gene. CDR3 loop: CASSQIGGWQFF. CDR3 nucleotide sequence: TGTGCCAGCAGCCAAATAGGGGGCTGGCAGTTCTTC.

The chain is built from TRBV7-9 and TRBJ2-3, with D possibly TRBD1 on 6 matching bases. This CDR3 region has 14 residues. Germline values: CDR1 SEHNR, CDR2 FQNEAQ (reference sequence). The V end lost 5 bases, the J end lost 5 bases, and 14 bases lay between the germline ends. The CDR3 protein is CASSPPPRGDTQYF. CDR3 coding DNA: TGTGCCAGCAGCCCCCCGCCCAGGGGAGATACGCAGTATTTT.

This clonotype has a count of ten or more. V is TRBV4-3 and J is TRBJ2-7, with TRBD1 matching 7 bases. This CDR3 has 15 amino acids. With 3 bases clipped from V and 2 bases from J, the junction kept 7 bases outside the gene matches. From germline, CDR1 is LGHNA and CDR2 YSLEER. The DNA for the CDR3 is TGCGCCAGCAGCCACAACAGGGGAGTAGCCTACGAGCAGTACTTC. As protein: CASSHNRGVAYEQYF.

This clonotype was seen a single time. The chain employs TRBV7-9 and TRBJ1-4; a weak D match, TRBD1 (5 bases). Germline V CDR1 and CDR2: SEHNR, FQNEAQ (reference sequence). Trimming pared 0 bases from V and 16 bases from J, leaving 24 bases between. This CDR3 comprises 16 residues. CDR3 bases: TGTGCCAGCAGCTTAGCGGGGGGGACCACGATCCCCAGGCCGTTTTTT. Amino acid sequence: CASSLAGGTTIPRPFF.

Only a few counts were recorded for this clonotype. CDR3 residues: CASSFKIPVATDTQYF. CDR3 in DNA: TGTGCCAGCAGCTTTAAAATCCCGGTAGCAACAGATACGCAGTATTTT. This chain links TRBV7-6 with TRBJ2-3; D remains ambiguous. Germline CDR1 SGHVS, CDR2 FNYEAQ. V lost 3 bases and J 3 bases, leaving 16 bases between the germline ends. CDR3 length: 16 amino acids. Based on the CDR3 plus reference TRBV7-6 and TRBJ2-3, the full variable domain is GAGVSQSPRYKVTKRGQDVALRCDPISGHVSLYWYRQALGQGPEFLTYFNYEAQQDKSGLPNDRFSAERPEGSISTLTIQRTEQRDSAMYRCASSFKIPVATDTQYFGPGTRLTVL.

The CDR3: CASSLVSGLFYNEQFF. The DNA of the CDR3 is TGTGCCAGCAGTTTAGTTAGCGGCCTCTTCTACAATGAGCAGTTCTTC. V is TRBV12-3 or TRBV12-4 and J is TRBJ2-1, with D possibly TRBD2 on 6 matching bases. This CDR3 comprises 16 residues. Trimming left V 1 base short and J 3 bases short, with 13 bases between.

This clonotype was seen a few times. The genes are TRBV4-3 and TRBJ2-3; perhaps TRBD1 as D (7 bases). Between the trimmed V and J ends, which lost 3 bases and 3 bases, there was a span of 13 bases. Germline loops: CDR1 LGHNA, CDR2 YSLEER. The CDR3 is made up of 15 amino acids. CDR3 sequence: CASSQGRGETDTQYF. The DNA for the CDR3 is TGCGCCAGCAGCCAGGGCAGGGGGGAGACAGATACGCAGTATTTT.

The V and J genes are TRBV19 and TRBJ2-2; either TRBD1 or TRBD2 may fit D (5 bases each). Trimming removed 3 bases from V and 1 base from J, with 9 bases in between. Germline CDR1 is LNHDA and CDR2 is SQIVND (reference sequence). CDR3 length: 15 residues. For the CDR3, the DNA is TGTGCCAGTAGTATCGGGACCGAGAACACCGGGGAGCTGTTTTTT. Protein sequence: CASSIGTENTGELFF. Together with reference TRBV19 and TRBJ2-2, the CDR3 gives the full variable domain: DGGITQSPKYLFRKEGQNVTLSCEQNLNHDAMYWYRQDPGQGLRLIYYSQIVNDFQKGDIAEGYSVSREKKESFPLTVTSAQKNPTAFYLCASSIGTENTGELFFGEGSRLTVL.

The chain employs TRBV29-1 and TRBJ2-3; D is possibly TRBD1 or TRBD2 (5 bases each). CDR3 length: 13 amino acids. Per germline, CDR1 SQVTM and CDR2 ANQGSEA. V dropped 7 bases and J dropped 5 bases, with 16 bases sitting between them. CDR3: CSGALGVGDTQYF. The CDR3 DNA follows: TGCAGCGGGGCGCTGGGGGTAGGAGATACGCAGTATTTT.

This clonotype has only a few counts. The V call is TRBV12-3 or TRBV12-4, the J call TRBJ1-5, with a tentative D call TRBD1 (6 bases). Between the trimmed V and J ends, which lost 6 bases and 1 base, there was a span of 22 bases. This CDR3 is built from 18 residues. The CDR3 reads CASSLNGQRGRSNQPQHF. The CDR3 nucleotides read TGTGCCAGCAGCCTAAACGGACAGCGAGGGAGAAGCAATCAGCCCCAGCATTTT.

The V call is TRBV29-1, the J call TRBJ2-1; D might be TRBD1 or TRBD2, each matching 5 bases. V was trimmed by 2 bases and J by 5 bases, leaving 13 bases between them. Germline V gene data show CDR1 as SQVTM and CDR2 as ANQGSEA. The CDR3 spans 14 residues. CDR3 DNA sequence: TGCAGCGTTGAAAGACAGTCGGGACACAATGAGCAGTTCTTC. Its protein product is CSVERQSGHNEQFF.

This clonotype has just a few counts. The chain links TRBV20-1 to TRBJ2-1; the D gene is possibly TRBD1 (5 bases). This CDR3 contains 13 residues. Germline V gene data show CDR1 as DFQATT and CDR2 as SNEGSKA (reference sequence). V dropped 1 base and J dropped 9 bases, with 13 bases sitting between them. CDR3 in DNA: TGCAGTGCTAGAGTGGTCCAGGGATCTGAGCAGTTCTTC. It is translated as CSARVVQGSEQFF.

Only a few counts were recorded for this clonotype. The CDR3 sequence: CASSQGLAGRANTGELFF. The CDR3 DNA is TGTGCCAGCAGCCAAGGACTAGCGGGGAGGGCGAACACCGGGGAGCTGTTTTTT. The chain has TRBV3-1 and TRBJ2-2; TRBD2 agrees at 11 bases. Germline CDR1 LGHDT, CDR2 YNNKEL (reference sequence). V shed 1 base, J shed 0 bases, and the junction held 4 bases outside the gene matches. The CDR3 is 18 residues long. Full variable domain (remainder filled in from reference TRBV3-1 and TRBJ2-2): DTAVSQTPKYLVTQMGNDKSIKCEQNLGHDTMYWYKQDSKKFLKIMFSYNNKELIINETVPNRFSPKSPDKAHLNLHINSLELGDSAVYFCASSQGLAGRANTGELFFGEGSRLTVL.

The rearrangement uses TRBV28 and TRBJ1-4, with 7 bases lining up with TRBD1. The germline gives CDR1 MDHEN, CDR2 SYDVKM. With 8 bases clipped from V and 8 bases from J, the junction kept 8 bases outside the gene matches. The CDR3 runs to 13 residues. The CDR3 loop is CASSGQPFEKLFF. The CDR3 DNA is TGTGCCAGCTCGGGACAGCCTTTCGAAAAACTGTTTTTT. Combining the CDR3 with reference TRBV28 and TRBJ1-4 gives the whole variable domain DVKVTQSSRYLVKRTGEKVFLECVQDMDHENMFWYRQDPGLGLRLIYFSYDVKMKEKGDIPEGYSVSREKKERFSLILESASTNQTSMYLCASSGQPFEKLFFGSGTQLSVL.

DNA for the CDR3: TGCAGCGTTGAAGATCAAACAGCTACCTCCTACGAGCAGTACTTC. Its protein product is CSVEDQTATSYEQYF. V usage is TRBV29-1 and J usage is TRBJ2-7, with D unresolved. The CDR3 runs to 15 residues. With 0 bases removed from V and 0 bases from J, the gap between germline ends came to 12 bases. CDR1 is SQVTM and CDR2 is ANQGSEA in the germline V gene.

The CDR3: CASSQDREYGYTF. The CDR3 region has the DNA TGTGCCAGCAGTCAGGACAGGGAATATGGCTACACCTTC. The chain couples TRBV6-5 to TRBJ1-2; 8 bases are shared with TRBD1. V lost 5 bases, J lost 5 bases, and 4 bases stayed unmatched. The CDR3 consists of 13 residues. The germline CDR1 and CDR2 sequences are MNHEY and SVGAGI.

The V gene is TRBV13, the J gene TRBJ1-1, with D maybe TRBD1 (5 bases). Looked up from germline, CDR1 is PRHDT and CDR2 is FYEKMQ (reference sequence). The length of the CDR3 is 14 residues. With 6 bases removed from V and 1 base from J, the gap between germline ends came to 12 bases. The CDR3 sequence is CASSWGLGNTEAFF. The CDR3 coding sequence is TGTGCCAGCAGTTGGGGACTGGGGAACACTGAAGCTTTCTTT. Together with reference TRBV13 and TRBJ1-1, the CDR3 gives the full variable domain: AAGVIQSPRHLIKEKRETATLKCYPIPRHDTVYWYQQGPGQDPQFLISFYEKMQSDKGSIPDRFSAQQFSDYHSELNMSSLELGDSALYFCASSWGLGNTEAFFGQGTRLTVV.

In this sample, this clonotype turned up a few times. This chain uses TRBV20-1 with TRBJ1-5; D unresolved. From germline, CDR1 is DFQATT and CDR2 SNEGSKA (reference sequence). The CDR3 has 13 residues. Trimming took 4 bases from V and 0 from J, leaving 7 bases between them. The CDR3 loop reads CSAIVNSNQPQHF. CDR3 sequence (DNA): TGCAGTGCTATTGTCAATAGCAATCAGCCCCAGCATTTT.

The V and J genes are TRBV12-3 or TRBV12-4 and TRBJ2-2; 7 bases agree with TRBD1. The length of the CDR3 is 15 residues. The V and J ends lost 6 bases and 1 base, in that order; junction bases with no gene match: 5. CDR3 in DNA: TGTGCCAGCAGGCCGAGGACAGGGAACACCGGGGAGCTGTTTTTT. It specifies CASRPRTGNTGELFF.

This chain uses TRBV11-3 with TRBJ2-1; tentatively, D is TRBD2 (6 bases). The CDR3 runs to 12 residues. Germline loops: CDR1 SGHNT, CDR2 YENEEA. Trimming left V 4 bases short and J 9 bases short, with 10 bases between. CDR3 sequence (DNA): TGTGCCAGCAGCTCGCCCGGGAGTGAGCAGTTCTTC. Amino acid sequence: CASSSPGSEQFF.

This clonotype was picked up a small number of times. The J gene is TRBJ2-3, the V gene TRBV12-3 or TRBV12-4; D possibly matches TRBD1 or TRBD2 (6 bases each). The V end was cut by 4 bases, the J end by 5 bases, with 10 bases between. This CDR3 is built from 13 residues. The CDR3, as DNA: TGTGCCAGCAGTTGGGGGGCCAAAGATACGCAGTATTTT. It specifies CASSWGAKDTQYF.